This paragraph covers one TCR beta chain sequence. What it binds is not known. A read error is possible here, since a much larger clone lies one base away. The sample belongs to a study of breast tumors, draining lymph nodes, adjacent tissues. Each CDR3 protein gets one entry after TCRdb re-called the multiplex PCR reads with MiXCR. The sample lists about 89,000 distinct CDR3 sequences, more than 25% occurring once. The study's findings and limits: Most tumor T cells seemingly derive from lymph node, then expand in tumor. Tumor and nontumor repertoires were significantly more similar in luminal-like than in basal-like breast cancer.

Axillary draining lymph nodes of breast cancer patients supplied the node samples. The TCR comes from a female donor with breast cancer. Some clones in this sample may be carry-over from other donors' samples. Sequencing was performed on axillary lymph node tissue.

CDR3 in amino acids: CASRLMGLGPGELFF. CDR3 bases: TGTGCCAGCCGTTTAATGGGCCTGGGACCCGGGGAGCTGTTTTTT. This rearrangement joins TRBV27 to TRBJ2-2; D tentatively reads TRBD1 or TRBD2 (5 bases each). The germline gives CDR1 MNHEY, CDR2 SMNVEV (reference sequence). The CDR3 length is 15 residues.